The text below deals with one T cell receptor (beta chain). Its antigen is not identified. The primer mix had 60 Vbeta and 13 Jbeta primers. Clones were read by immunoSEQ multiplex PCR, and TCRdb kept only the in-frame ones, dropping some. In all, the sample yields over 45,000 clones. The sample comes from a study of cytomegalovirus exposure and HLA in healthy donors. Overall study findings and caveats: In a later analysis, DRB1 alleles had the most associated TCRs; HLA-C alleles the fewest. HLA allele associations emerged for some 16,000 TCR beta sequences in a later analysis, at 0.05 false discovery rate.

The CDR3 totals 15 residues. Trimming pared 3 bases from V and 6 bases from J, leaving 18 bases between. CDR1 is KGHSH, CDR2 LQKENI, per germline. The receptor's source is a woman aged 18-30 years in good health and CMV-seronegative. Sequencing used PBMCs. The chain recombines TRBV18 with TRBJ2-7; the D gene is possibly TRBD2 (6 bases). The CDR3 is CASSPPSTPRGEQYF. CDR3 nucleotides: TGTGCCAGCTCACCCCCGTCGACTCCGCGGGGCGAGCAGTACTTC.